The rows below give T cell receptor beta chains drawn from one sample of a study of blood T cells in healthy people across ages. TCRdb ran MiXCR on the 5' RACE reads and lists one entry per CDR3 protein. The table includes about 1 million distinct CDR3 sequences, 40% to 55% detected once. The sequenced sample consisted of blood. The source is a woman in her sixties in good health. The CDR3 runs from the conserved cysteine through the conserved F or W. The D gene is left open where the match is weak. The size of a clone is reported for some rows only, either as once, few or many, or as a class for expanded clones.

TRBJ2-1 | - | 15 | - | TRBV5-1 | TGCGCCAGCAGCAAGGAAGTTAGCAAGCCCAATGAGCAGTTCTTC | CASSKEVSKPNEQFF
TRBJ2-6 | - | 14 | TRBD1 | TRBV27 | TGTGCCAGCAGTGACACAGGGGTCCGCAACGTCCCGACTTTC | CASSDTGVRNVPTF
TRBJ2-1 | many | 14 | TRBD2 | TRBV29-1 | TGCAGCGGAGAAGGCGGGAGCTCCTACAATGAGCAGTTCTTC | CSGEGGSSYNEQFF
TRBJ1-3 | once | 13 | - | TRBV10-3 | TGTGCCGCCCGAAGGGAGGCTGGAAACACCATATATTTT | CAARREAGNTIYF
TRBJ2-2 | once | 15 | TRBD1 | TRBV6-1 | TGTGCCAGCAGACCCGGGACAGGATTCCCCGGGGAGCTGTTTTTT | CASRPGTGFPGELFF
TRBJ1-2 | - | 14 | - | TRBV9 | TGTGCCAGCAGCGTAGGCGAGGGGATCTATGGCTACACCTTC | CASSVGEGIYGYTF
TRBJ2-7 | - | 14 | TRBD1 | TRBV29-1 | TGCAGCGTTGTGGGGACAGGGAGCTCCTACGAGCAGTACTTC | CSVVGTGSSYEQYF
TRBJ2-7 | few | 15 | - | TRBV9 | TGTGCCAGCAGCTTCGAGACAGGCGACTCCTACGAGCAGTACTTC | CASSFETGDSYEQYF
TRBJ2-5 | - | 12 | TRBD1 | TRBV20-1 | TGCAGTGCCAGGACAGGGTTTGAGACCCAGTACTTC | CSARTGFETQYF
TRBJ2-7 | - | 17 | TRBD1 | TRBV7-6 | TGTGCCAGCAGCCCCGGGACAGGGGGCAATTTCGCCTACGAGCAGTACTTC | CASSPGTGGNFAYEQYF
TRBJ1-1 | - | 13 | TRBD1 | TRBV28 | TGTGCCAGCGCTACAGGGGGCTTCACTGAAGCTTTCTTT | CASATGGFTEAFF
TRBJ2-6 | few | 12 | - | TRBV20-1 | TGCAGTGCCGCAGCGGGGGCCAACGTCCTGACTTTC | CSAAAGANVLTF
TRBJ1-5 | - | 16 | - | TRBV6-6 | TGTGCCAGCAGGGAGCGGGAAAGAGGGAGCAATCAGCCCCAGCATTTT | CASRERERGSNQPQHF
TRBJ2-3 | - | 16 | TRBD1 | TRBV7-8 | TGTGCCAGCAGCGTCAAGCCGGGACAGTCAACCGATACGCAGTATTTT | CASSVKPGQSTDTQYF
TRBJ2-7 | once | 14 | TRBD2 | TRBV10-3 | TGTGCCCTAAAACCGACGGCGGGGGGCTACGAGCAGTACTTC | CALKPTAGGYEQYF
TRBJ2-3 | - | 16 | TRBD2 | TRBV5-1 | TGCGCCAGCAGCTTGATTAGCGGGCCCAGCACAGATACGCAGTATTTT | CASSLISGPSTDTQYF
TRBJ2-5 | once | 15 | - | TRBV5-1 | TGCGCCAGCAGCTTGTTAGGGCCGACAGAGGTGGCCCAGTACTTC | CASSLLGPTEVAQYF
TRBJ1-2 | - | 13 | TRBD1 | TRBV27 | TGTGCCAGCAGTTTAAGAGGGGGCAATGGCTACACCTTC | CASSLRGGNGYTF
TRBJ2-3 | once | 16 | TRBD1 | TRBV5-1 | TGCGCCAGCAGCTCCGACGCCGGGACAGGGTCGGATACGCAGTATTTT | CASSSDAGTGSDTQYF
TRBJ2-7 | few | 14 | - | TRBV20-1 | TGCAGTGCTAGGTCACGTTCACCCCTACGCGAGCAGTACTTC | CSARSRSPLREQYF
TRBJ2-1 | - | 18 | - | TRBV12-3/TRBV12-4 | TGTGCCAGCAGTTCCCTTGGGGGCGCTTCGGGGCTGCGGCATGAGCAGTTCTTC | CASSSLGGASGLRHEQFF
TRBJ2-3 | few | 16 | TRBD2 | TRBV12-3/TRBV12-4 | TGTGCCAGCAGTTTCCCGGGACTAGCGGGACGGGATACGCAGTATTTT | CASSFPGLAGRDTQYF
TRBJ2-5 | - | 19 | TRBD2 | TRBV12-3/TRBV12-4 | TGTGCCAGCAGTTTCCGGCAGGGTAGGGGACTAGCGGGAGTGGAGACCCAGTACTTC | CASSFRQGRGLAGVETQYF
TRBJ1-1 | - | 14 | - | TRBV11-2 | TGTGCCAGCAGCCCGCTGTCTGGTATCACTGAAGCTTTCTTT | CASSPLSGITEAFF
TRBJ2-7 | - | 14 | - | TRBV11-2 | TGTGCCAGCAGCTTAACAACAGTCTCCTACGAGCAGTACTTC | CASSLTTVSYEQYF
TRBJ2-5 | few | 14 | - | TRBV5-1 | TGCGCCAGCAGCCCCCGAAGTTTTGGAGAGACCCAGTACTTC | CASSPRSFGETQYF
TRBJ2-5 | - | 16 | TRBD2 | TRBV7-9 | TGTGCCAGCAGCTTAGCTGTGGCTAGCGGTGAAGAGACCCAGTACTTC | CASSLAVASGEETQYF